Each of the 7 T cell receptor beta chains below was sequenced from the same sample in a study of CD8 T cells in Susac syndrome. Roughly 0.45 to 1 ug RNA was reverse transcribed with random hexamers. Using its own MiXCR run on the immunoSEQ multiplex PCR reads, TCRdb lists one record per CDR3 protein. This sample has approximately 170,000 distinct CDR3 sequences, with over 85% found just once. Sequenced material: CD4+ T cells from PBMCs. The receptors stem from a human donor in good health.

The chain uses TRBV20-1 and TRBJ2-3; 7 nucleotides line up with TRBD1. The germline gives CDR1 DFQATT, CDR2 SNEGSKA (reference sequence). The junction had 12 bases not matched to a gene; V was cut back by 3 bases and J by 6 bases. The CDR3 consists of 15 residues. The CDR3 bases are TGCAGTGCTAGGAAGGGACAGACAAATCCTGATACGCAGTATTTT. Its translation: CSARKGQTNPDTQYF.

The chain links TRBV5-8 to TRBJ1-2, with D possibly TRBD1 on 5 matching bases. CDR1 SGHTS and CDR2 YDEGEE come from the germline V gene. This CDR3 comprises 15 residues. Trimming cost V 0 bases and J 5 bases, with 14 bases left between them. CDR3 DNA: TGTGCCAGCAGCTTGGCCAAAGGGGTTGAGTATGGCTACACCTTC. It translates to CASSLAKGVEYGYTF.

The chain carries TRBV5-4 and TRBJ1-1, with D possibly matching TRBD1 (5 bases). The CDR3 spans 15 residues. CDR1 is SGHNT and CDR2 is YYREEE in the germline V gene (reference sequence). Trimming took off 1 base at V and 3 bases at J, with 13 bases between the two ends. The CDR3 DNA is TGTGCCAGCAGCTTGACGCGCGGGGGAGACACTGAAGCTTTCTTT. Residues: CASSLTRGGDTEAFF. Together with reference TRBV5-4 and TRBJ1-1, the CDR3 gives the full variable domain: ETGVTQSPTHLIKTRGQQVTLRCSSQSGHNTVSWYQQALGQGPQFIFQYYREEENGRGNFPPRFSGLQFPNYSSELNVNALELDDSALYLCASSLTRGGDTEAFFGQGTRLTVV.

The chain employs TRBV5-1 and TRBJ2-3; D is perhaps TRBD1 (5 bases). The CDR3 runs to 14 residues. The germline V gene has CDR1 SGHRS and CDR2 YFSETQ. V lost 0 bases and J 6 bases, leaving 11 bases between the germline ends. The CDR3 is CASSLDSAGDTQYF. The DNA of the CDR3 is TGCGCCAGCAGCTTGGATTCGGCAGGGGATACGCAGTATTTT.

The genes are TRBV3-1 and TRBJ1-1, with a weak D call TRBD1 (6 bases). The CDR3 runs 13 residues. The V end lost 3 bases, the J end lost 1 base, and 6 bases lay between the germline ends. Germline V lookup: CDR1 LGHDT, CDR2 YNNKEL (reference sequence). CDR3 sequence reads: CASSQGANTEAFF. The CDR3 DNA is TGTGCCAGCAGCCAGGGGGCGAACACTGAAGCTTTCTTT.

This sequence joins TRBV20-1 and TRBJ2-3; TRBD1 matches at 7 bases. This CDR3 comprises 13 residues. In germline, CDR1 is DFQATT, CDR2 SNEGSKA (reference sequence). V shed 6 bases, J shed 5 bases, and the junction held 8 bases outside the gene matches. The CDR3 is CSASQGVRDTQYF. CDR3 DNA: TGCAGTGCGTCGCAGGGGGTTAGAGATACGCAGTATTTT.

The CDR3 loop is CASSPGDGGSTDTQYF. In DNA form, the CDR3 reads TGTGCCAGCAGTCCCGGGGACGGGGGAAGCACAGATACGCAGTATTTT. The gene calls are TRBV6-6 and TRBJ2-3; tentatively, D is TRBD2 (6 bases). CDR1 and CDR2 (germline): MNHNY, SVGAGI (reference sequence). V was cut by 5 bases and J by 0 bases, with 15 bases left in between. The CDR3 consists of 16 residues.